The clone carrying this T cell receptor beta chain was counted between two and nine times. TCRdb called the reads again in MiXCR, with one record for every CDR3 protein. The data contain under 600,000 distinct CDR3 sequences, more than 15% of them singletons. These data come from a study of T cell repertoires in cytomegalovirus infection. Sequencing was performed on CD8+ T cells from PBMCs. This TCR was sampled from a human donor in good health (CMV status not recorded). Some clones in this sample may be carry-over from other donors' samples.

The CDR3: CASSTSRDPYEQYF. DNA of the CDR3: TGTGCCAGCAGTACCTCCAGGGATCCCTACGAGCAGTACTTC. This rearrangement joins TRBV27 to TRBJ2-7, with TRBD1 as a possible D gene (5 bases). Germline V lookup: CDR1 MNHEY, CDR2 SMNVEV (reference sequence). Trimming took 5 bases from V and 2 from J, leaving 13 bases between them. This CDR3 is 14 amino acids long.